The source of this T cell receptor beta chain is a study of shared clonotypes between healthy human individuals. Study-level information: CD4 naive and CD4 memory each took three plates per donor, while CD8 naive took two and CD8 memory one.

The ends were cut back, 4 bases at V and 2 bases at J, with 18 bases in the middle. CDR1 is SEHNR, CDR2 FQNEAQ, per germline (reference sequence). The CDR3 sequence is 16 residues long. Original analysis: Filtering was not the same, since immunoSEQ gave junction-only sequences without quality scores. TCRdb keeps only in-frame clones here, not all; method: immunoSEQ multiplex PCR. For V, J and clone size, that table is used; D and trimming come from the DNA. The table lists 600,000 to 750,000 clones, roughly 87% of them singletons. Comments on this clone: What it binds is unknown.

Study-wide points: Unshared clonotypes carried lower generation probabilities than those common to all four donors.

The TCR was taken from a man younger than 35 in good health. Some clones in this sample may be carry-over from other donors' samples. V is TRBV7-9 and J is TRBJ2-7; possibly TRBD2 for D (7 bases). The sample consisted of memory CD8+ T cells from PBMCs. Subset described: CD45RO+ cells pooled with CCR7-negative TemRA cells. CDR3 in amino acids: CASSSGRGTDPYEQYF. The CDR3 bases are TGTGCCAGCAGCTCAGGGAGGGGGACGGACCCCTACGAGCAGTACTTC.